This T cell receptor beta chain came from a study of blood T cell repertoires in COVID-19. Study background: Researchers got acute and convalescent COVID-19 samples from the United States, Italy and Spain.

Generated by immunoSEQ multiplex PCR, the TCRdb table keeps only in-frame clones and is missing some. The sample has roughly 200,000 clones, approximately 92% seen once; the top ten hold roughly 2.4%. Germline V gene data show CDR1 as KGHSH and CDR2 as LQKENI. Trimming took off 3 bases at V and 7 bases at J, with 12 bases between the two ends. This CDR3 has 14 amino acids. The chain employs TRBV18 and TRBJ1-4; maybe TRBD1 (5 bases). Sequencing was performed on PBMCs or T cells enriched from blood (not recorded which). The receptor's source is a woman aged 40 to 49 with acute COVID-19. The CDR3 DNA reads TGTGCCAGCTCACCCCCAGGGCTGGGTGAAAAACTGTTTTTT. Amino acids: CASSPPGLGEKLFF.